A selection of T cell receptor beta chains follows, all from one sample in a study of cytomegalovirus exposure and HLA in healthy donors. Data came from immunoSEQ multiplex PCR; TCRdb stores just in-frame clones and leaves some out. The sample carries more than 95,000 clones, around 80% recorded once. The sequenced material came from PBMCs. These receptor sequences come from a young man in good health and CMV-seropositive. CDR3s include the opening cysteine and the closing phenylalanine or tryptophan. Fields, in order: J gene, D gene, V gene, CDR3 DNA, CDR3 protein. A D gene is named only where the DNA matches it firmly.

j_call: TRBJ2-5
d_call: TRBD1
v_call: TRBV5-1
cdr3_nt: TGCGCCAGCAGCTTGCTAGGGACAGAAGAGACCCAGTACTTC
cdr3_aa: CASSLLGTEETQYF

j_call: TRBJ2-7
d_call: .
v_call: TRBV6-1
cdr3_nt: TGTGCCAGCAGTGGGGTTTTGGGAGTCTACGAGCAGTACTTC
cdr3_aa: CASSGVLGVYEQYF

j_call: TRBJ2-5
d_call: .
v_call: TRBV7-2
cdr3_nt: TGTGCCAGCAGCTTAGCCGGACAGAAGCAGTACTTC
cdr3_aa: CASSLAGQKQYF

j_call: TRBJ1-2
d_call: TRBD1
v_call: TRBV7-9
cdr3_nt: TGTGCCAGCAGCTTAAACAGGGGGTATGGCTACACCTTC
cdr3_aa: CASSLNRGYGYTF

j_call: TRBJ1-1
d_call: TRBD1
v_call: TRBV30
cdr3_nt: TGTGCCTGGAGTGTACCCGGCAGGGGGGCTTTCTTT
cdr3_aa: CAWSVPGRGAFF

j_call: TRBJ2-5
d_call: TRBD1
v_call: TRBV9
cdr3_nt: TGTGCCAGCAGCGTGTCCGGGACAGGAGTACAAGAGACCCAGTACTTC
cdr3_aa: CASSVSGTGVQETQYF

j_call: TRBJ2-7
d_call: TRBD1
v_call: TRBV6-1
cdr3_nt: TGTGCCAGCAGTGAACAGGGGACAGGGAACGAGCAGTACTTC
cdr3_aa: CASSEQGTGNEQYF

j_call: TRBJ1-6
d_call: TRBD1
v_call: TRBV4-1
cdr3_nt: TGCGCCAGCAGCCAAGGGGGCCCGGGACAGAAAAATTCACCCCTCCACTTT
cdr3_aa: CASSQGGPGQKNSPLHF

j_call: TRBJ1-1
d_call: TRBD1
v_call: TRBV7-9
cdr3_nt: TGTGCCAGCAGCCCTTCGGGACAGGGGGAAGGTGAAGCTTTCTTT
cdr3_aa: CASSPSGQGEGEAFF

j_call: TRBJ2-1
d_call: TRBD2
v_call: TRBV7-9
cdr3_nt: TGTGCCAGCCGGGAGCGGGGCTCCTACAATGAGCAGTTCTTC
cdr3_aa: CASRERGSYNEQFF

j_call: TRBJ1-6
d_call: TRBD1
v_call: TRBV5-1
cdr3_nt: TGCGCCAGCAGCCCAGGGACAGGGACCTATTCACCCCTCCACTTT
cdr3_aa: CASSPGTGTYSPLHF

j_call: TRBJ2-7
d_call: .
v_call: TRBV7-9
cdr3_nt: TGTGCCAGCAGCCAGGGTGCACGAGGCTACGAGCAGTACTTC
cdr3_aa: CASSQGARGYEQYF

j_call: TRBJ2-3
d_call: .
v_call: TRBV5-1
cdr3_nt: TGCGCCAGCAGCTTGGCTGGACAGCGTAGCACAGATACGCAGTATTTT
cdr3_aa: CASSLAGQRSTDTQYF

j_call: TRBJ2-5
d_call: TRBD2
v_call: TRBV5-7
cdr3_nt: TGTGCCAGCAGCTTGGCCACGGGACTAGGCCCGAAGACCCAGTACTTC
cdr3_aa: CASSLATGLGPKTQYF